The sequence of this T cell receptor beta chain was determined in a study of blood T cell repertoires in COVID-19. Study at large: Acute-phase and convalescent COVID-19 samples originated in the United States, Italy and Spain.

The V gene's germline CDR1 is SGHVS and CDR2 FQNEAQ. CDR3 length equals 16 residues. V was trimmed by 1 base and J by 3 bases, leaving 15 bases between them. The table came from immunoSEQ multiplex PCR; TCRdb's copy has only in-frame clones and leaves some out. The table records 45,000 to 60,000 clones, 65% to 85% of them present only once. Input material: peripheral blood. The clonotype comes from a man aged 45-60 years with acute or convalescent COVID-19. This sequence joins TRBV7-8 and TRBJ1-1, with a tentative D call TRBD1 (6 bases). CDR3 in DNA: TGTGCCAGCAGCTTAGGGGGGACGTCAGGGGACACTGAAGCTTTCTTT. Its translation: CASSLGGTSGDTEAFF.